The clone carrying this T cell receptor beta chain has only a few counts. What it binds is not known. The data were taken from a study of beta chain features in type 1 diabetes. Across the study: Sorted cell examination encompassed 85 million to 140 million cells across all samples.

Expressed TCRB transcripts were sequenced because the entire RNA isolate underwent reverse transcription. Measured with immunoSEQ multiplex PCR; TCRdb has only the in-frame clones, and not every one. The table lists roughly 150,000 clones, around 9.7% of them singletons. The germline gives CDR1 SGHDT, CDR2 YYEEEE. The CDR3 is made up of 14 amino acids. Deletions cut 0 bases from V and 4 bases from J, with 10 bases between. Each of the sorted populations had a purity greater than 95%. Study outcomes and limitations: In type 1 diabetes patients, VDJ junctions had fewer insertions; deletions at these junctions were more frequent. Patients showed naive, central memory and Treg TCRB repertoires that appeared more similar than those of healthy donors. The study found moderately but significantly shorter TCRB CDR3s in all four CD4+ subsets of Type 1 diabetes patients.

V and J are TRBV5-6 and TRBJ1-1; D ambiguous. This TCR derives from a young woman with type 1 diabetes. The sequenced sample was central memory CD4+ T cells from blood. Here the CDR3 reads CASSLGTPGTEAFF. The CDR3 DNA is TGTGCCAGCAGCTTGGGCACCCCCGGCACTGAAGCTTTCTTT.